This passage covers 6 T cell receptor beta chains from one sample sequenced in a study of blood T cell repertoires in COVID-19. Using immunoSEQ multiplex PCR, the repertoire was profiled, and TCRdb retains in-frame clones only, with some absent. The table has about 210,000 clones, approximately 82% seen once. Sequences were obtained from peripheral blood. The receptors were gathered from a woman in her 40s with acute or convalescent COVID-19.

The rearrangement links TRBV9 to TRBJ1-2, with a possible D match to TRBD1 (5 bases). CDR3 size: 16 residues. Trimming stripped 0 bases from V and 0 bases from J, with 12 bases between. Per the germline V gene, CDR1 is SGDLS and CDR2 is YYNGEE. CDR3 in amino acids: CASSVGGGVPNYGYTF. The CDR3 DNA reads TGTGCCAGCAGCGTAGGGGGAGGGGTTCCTAACTATGGCTACACCTTC.

The chain employs TRBV20-1 and TRBJ2-5; no clear D gene. This CDR3 is 11 amino acids long. Trimming stripped 8 bases from V and 3 bases from J, with 10 bases between. Germline V gene lookup returns CDR1 DFQATT and CDR2 SNEGSKA (reference sequence). This chain's CDR3 is CSCDSKETQYF. CDR3 nucleotide sequence: TGCAGTTGTGACTCAAAAGAGACCCAGTACTTC.

The V call is TRBV11-3, the J call TRBJ2-1, with D perhaps matching TRBD2 (5 bases). The CDR3 loop spans 15 amino acids. The germline V gene encodes CDR1 SGHNT and CDR2 YENEEA. Trimming took 5 bases from V and 0 from J, leaving 11 bases between them. In DNA, the CDR3 is TGTGCCAGCAGCCCCCAGCGGAGCTCCTACAATGAGCAGTTCTTC. Translating gives CASSPQRSSYNEQFF.

V gene TRBV6-5 combines with J gene TRBJ2-1, with D perhaps matching TRBD2 (6 bases). Germline CDR1 MNHEY, CDR2 SVGAGI. This CDR3 is built from 14 residues. Trimming took 6 bases from V and 4 from J, leaving 13 bases between them. The CDR3 DNA sequence: TGTGCCAGCAGAGGGACTGCCGATTACAATGAGCAGTTCTTC. The encoded protein is CASRGTADYNEQFF.

This sequence joins TRBV27 and TRBJ2-1, with 9 bases lining up with TRBD2. The V gene end was trimmed by 4 bases and the J gene end by 3 bases; junction bases not matched to a gene: 13. The CDR3 loop spans 18 amino acids. Germline assignment: CDR1 MNHEY and CDR2 SMNVEV (reference sequence). The CDR3 is CASSSWASGKRRYNEQFF. CDR3 sequence (DNA): TGTGCCAGCAGTTCATGGGCTAGCGGGAAAAGACGCTACAATGAGCAGTTCTTC.

The CDR3 protein is CATYAQDGYTF. CDR3 coding DNA: TGTGCCACTTACGCCCAGGATGGCTACACCTTC. This chain uses TRBV19 with TRBJ1-2, with D hard to call. V dropped 10 bases and J dropped 6 bases, with 12 bases sitting between them. Looked up from germline, CDR1 is LNHDA and CDR2 is SQIVND (reference sequence). This CDR3 is built from 11 residues.